Reported below is one T cell receptor beta chain. The antigen remains undetermined. This entry is derived from a study of cytomegalovirus exposure and HLA in healthy donors. Study results and limitations: In a later analysis, common viral pathogens appeared linked to several of the most significant clusters. The investigators catalogued 150 to 200 TCR beta chains as cytomegalovirus-associated. Reports state that TCR beta sequences accurately predicted most subjects' HLA-A and HLA-B alleles.

The PCR employed 60 Vbeta primers together with 13 Jbeta primers. TCRdb keeps only in-frame clones here, not all; method: immunoSEQ multiplex PCR. The sample records 110,000 to 150,000 clones, roughly 83% being singletons. Germline V lookup: CDR1 SGHAT, CDR2 FQNNGV. V was pared by 4 bases and J by 2 bases, with 9 bases of the junction left unmatched. The CDR3 sequence is 17 residues long. The sample comprised PBMCs. The J gene is TRBJ2-1, the V gene TRBV11-2, with 9 bases matching TRBD1. This sequence was found in a female donor in good health and CMV-seronegative. CDR3 nucleotides: TGTGCCAGCAGCTCTTACAGGGGGCGGACTACCTACAATGAGCAGTTCTTC. It translates to CASSSYRGRTTYNEQFF.